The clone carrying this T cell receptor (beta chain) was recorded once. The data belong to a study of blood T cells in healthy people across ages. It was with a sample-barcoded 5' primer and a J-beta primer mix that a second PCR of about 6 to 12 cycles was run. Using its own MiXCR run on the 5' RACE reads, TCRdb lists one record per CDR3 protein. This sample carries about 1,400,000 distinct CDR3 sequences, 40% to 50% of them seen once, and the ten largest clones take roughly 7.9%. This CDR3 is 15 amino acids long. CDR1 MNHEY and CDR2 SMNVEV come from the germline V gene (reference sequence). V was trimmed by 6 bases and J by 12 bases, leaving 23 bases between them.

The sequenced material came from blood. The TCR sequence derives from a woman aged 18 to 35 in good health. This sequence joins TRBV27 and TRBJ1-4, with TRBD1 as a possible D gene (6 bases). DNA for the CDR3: TGTGCCAGCAGACCCCGGCGGGGATCGAAGGGGGAACTGTTTTTT. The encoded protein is CASRPRRGSKGELFF.